These 2 T cell receptor beta chains came from one sample sequenced in a study of T cells in localized non-small cell lung cancer. TCRdb's table, derived via immunoSEQ multiplex PCR, lists solely in-frame clones and lacks some. This table has tens of thousands of clones, roughly four fifths appearing once. The specimen comprised peripheral blood, sampled before any cancer treatment. Receptor source: a man aged 40-75 years with stage I lung adenocarcinoma.

J is TRBJ2-1 and V is TRBV11-2; D possibly uses TRBD1 or TRBD2 (5 bases each). The CDR3 spans 15 residues. Germline assignment: CDR1 SGHAT and CDR2 FQNNGV. Trimming stripped 5 bases from V and 5 bases from J, with 16 bases between. CDR3 nucleotide sequence: TGTGCCAGCAGCAAAGTCGGGACGACAAACAATGAGCAGTTCTTC. Translation: CASSKVGTTNNEQFF.

This clone was detected only a few times. The rearrangement links TRBV2 to TRBJ2-3; D possibly uses TRBD1 or TRBD2 (5 bases each). This CDR3 comprises 13 residues. V dropped 6 bases and J dropped 6 bases, with 13 bases sitting between them. CDR1 SNHLY and CDR2 FYNNEI come from the germline V gene. As DNA, the CDR3 is TGTGCCAGCAGGCCCGGGACGACGGATACGCAGTATTTT. Encoded protein: CASRPGTTDTQYF.